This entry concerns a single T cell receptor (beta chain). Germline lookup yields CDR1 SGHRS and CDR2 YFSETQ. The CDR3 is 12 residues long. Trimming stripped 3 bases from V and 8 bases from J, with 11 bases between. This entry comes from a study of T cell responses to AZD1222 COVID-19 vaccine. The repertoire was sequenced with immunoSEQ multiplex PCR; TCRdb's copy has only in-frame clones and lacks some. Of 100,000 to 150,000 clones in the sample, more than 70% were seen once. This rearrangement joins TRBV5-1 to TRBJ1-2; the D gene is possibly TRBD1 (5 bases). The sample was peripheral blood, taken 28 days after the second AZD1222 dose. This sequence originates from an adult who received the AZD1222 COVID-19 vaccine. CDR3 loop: CASSSGFGGYTF. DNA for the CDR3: TGCGCCAGCAGCTCAGGGTTTGGCGGCTACACCTTC.